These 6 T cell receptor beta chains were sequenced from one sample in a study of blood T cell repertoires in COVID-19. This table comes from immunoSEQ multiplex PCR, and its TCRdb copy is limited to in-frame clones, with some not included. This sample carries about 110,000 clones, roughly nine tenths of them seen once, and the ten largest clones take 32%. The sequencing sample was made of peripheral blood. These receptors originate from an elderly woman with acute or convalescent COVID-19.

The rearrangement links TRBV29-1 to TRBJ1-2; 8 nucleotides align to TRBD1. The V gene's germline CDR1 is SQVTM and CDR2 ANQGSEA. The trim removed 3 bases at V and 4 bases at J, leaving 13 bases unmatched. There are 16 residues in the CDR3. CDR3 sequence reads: CSVDRTGRTVGYGYTF. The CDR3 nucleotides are TGCAGCGTTGACCGGACAGGGAGAACAGTGGGCTATGGCTACACCTTC.

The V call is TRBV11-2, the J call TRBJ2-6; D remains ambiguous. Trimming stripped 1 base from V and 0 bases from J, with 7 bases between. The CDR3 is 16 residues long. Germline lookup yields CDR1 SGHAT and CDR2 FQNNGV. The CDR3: CASSLGVTSGANVLTF. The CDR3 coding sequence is TGTGCCAGCAGCTTAGGCGTTACCTCTGGGGCCAACGTCCTGACTTTC.

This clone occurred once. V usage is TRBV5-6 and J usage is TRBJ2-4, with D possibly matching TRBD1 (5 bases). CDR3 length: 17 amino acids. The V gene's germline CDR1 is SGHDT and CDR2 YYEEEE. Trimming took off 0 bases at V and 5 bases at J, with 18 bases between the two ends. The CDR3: CASSLVGQGRAQNIQYF. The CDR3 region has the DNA TGTGCCAGCAGCTTGGTAGGGCAGGGCCGGGCCCAAAACATTCAGTACTTC.

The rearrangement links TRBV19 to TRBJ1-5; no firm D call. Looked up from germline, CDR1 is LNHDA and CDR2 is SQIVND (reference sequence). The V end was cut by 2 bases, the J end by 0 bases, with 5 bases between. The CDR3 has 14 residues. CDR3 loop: CASSIMASNQPQHF. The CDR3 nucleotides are TGTGCCAGTAGTATAATGGCTAGCAATCAGCCCCAGCATTTT.

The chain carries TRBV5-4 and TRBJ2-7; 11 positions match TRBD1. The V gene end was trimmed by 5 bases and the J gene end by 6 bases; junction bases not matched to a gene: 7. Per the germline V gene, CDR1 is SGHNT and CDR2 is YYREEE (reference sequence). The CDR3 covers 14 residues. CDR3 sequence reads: CASRSGTGGSEQYF. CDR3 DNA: TGTGCCAGCAGGTCCGGGACAGGGGGAAGCGAGCAGTACTTC.

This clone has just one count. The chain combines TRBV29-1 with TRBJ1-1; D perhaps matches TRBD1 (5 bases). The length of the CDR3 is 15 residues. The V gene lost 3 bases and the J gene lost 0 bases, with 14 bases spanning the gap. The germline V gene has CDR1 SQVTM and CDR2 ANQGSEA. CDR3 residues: CSVDGLQGMNTEAFF. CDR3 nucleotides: TGCAGCGTTGACGGGCTGCAGGGCATGAACACTGAAGCTTTCTTT.